These 24 T cell receptor beta chains were sequenced from one sample in a study of tumor-infiltrating lymphocytes in oesophageal squamous cell carcinoma. TCRdb analysed the PCR reads with MiXCR anew, one entry per CDR3 protein. The table includes 7,500 to 9,500 distinct CDR3 sequences, 55% to 80% detected once. Sequencing was carried out using esophageal tumor tissue. Source of these receptors: a female donor with esophageal squamous cell carcinoma.

This chain links TRBV7-3 with TRBJ2-6; a weak D match, TRBD1 (5 bases). V lost 4 bases and J lost 0, with 16 bases in between. The CDR3 covers 18 residues. Germline assignment: CDR1 SGHTA and CDR2 FQGTGA. This chain's CDR3 is CASSYPFGHHSGANVLTF. CDR3 coding DNA: TGTGCCAGCAGCTACCCTTTTGGACACCACTCTGGGGCCAACGTCCTGACTTTC.

This clonotype was detected a few times. This chain joins TRBV7-2 and TRBJ2-5, with 10 bases that match TRBD2. Trimming removed 2 bases from V and 2 bases from J; junction bases left unmatched: 11. The germline gives CDR1 SGHTA, CDR2 FQGNSA. The CDR3 sequence is 18 residues long. The CDR3 loop is CASSLRPSGRMRQETQYF. Here the CDR3 DNA reads TGTGCCAGCAGCTTAAGGCCTAGCGGGAGAATGAGGCAAGAGACCCAGTACTTC.

The chain joins TRBV7-8 to TRBJ2-2; 14 bases are shared with TRBD2. The CDR3 contains 17 residues. The germline V gene has CDR1 SGHVS and CDR2 FQNEAQ. With V trimmed by 5 bases and J by 7 bases, 9 bases remained unmatched. CDR3 sequence reads: CASSERTSGRLHGELFF. In nucleotides, the CDR3 is TGTGCCAGCAGCGAGAGGACTAGCGGGAGGTTACACGGGGAGCTGTTTTTT.

By sample share, this clonotype is medium-sized. This chain joins TRBV5-5 and TRBJ2-7; D is uncertain. Trimming removed 0 bases at V and 0 bases at J, with 10 bases between. Germline CDR1 and CDR2: SGHKS and YYEKEE (reference sequence). The CDR3 consists of 15 residues. CDR3 sequence: CASSLAYSPSYEQYF. Here the CDR3 DNA reads TGTGCCAGCAGCTTGGCCTACTCCCCCTCCTACGAGCAGTACTTC.

V and J are TRBV20-1 and TRBJ2-3; D call uncertain. CDR1 and CDR2 (germline): DFQATT, SNEGSKA (reference sequence). Trimming shortened V by 4 bases and J by 5 bases, and 7 bases separated the two germline ends. The CDR3 contains 11 residues. CDR3: CSAILLDTQYF. The CDR3 DNA reads as TGCAGTGCTATACTATTAGATACGCAGTATTTT.

V gene TRBV7-9 combines with J gene TRBJ2-5; 7 bases agree with TRBD2. The V gene end was trimmed by 4 bases and the J gene end by 2 bases; junction bases not matched to a gene: 10. The CDR3 runs 16 residues. CDR1 and CDR2 (germline): SEHNR, FQNEAQ (reference sequence). The CDR3 here is CASSYTLGGIQETQYF. In DNA form, the CDR3 reads TGTGCCAGCAGCTACACCTTGGGGGGGATACAAGAGACCCAGTACTTC. Full variable domain (outside the CDR3, taken from reference TRBV7-9 and TRBJ2-5): DTGVSQNPRHKITKRGQNVTFRCDPISEHNRLYWYRQTLGQGPEFLTYFQNEAQLEKSRLLSDRFSAERPKGSFSTLEIQRTEQGDSAMYLCASSYTLGGIQETQYFGPGTRLLVL.

Of note for this clonotype: One junction end disagrees with the germline gene, perhaps due to a read error. The gene calls are TRBV6-6 and TRBJ2-7; TRBD2 might be the D (5 bases). This CDR3 region has 18 residues. Germline CDR1 MNHNY, CDR2 SVGAGI (reference sequence). CDR3 sequence reads: CASSYLLLTTPSGNEQYF. The CDR3 DNA follows: TGTGCTAGCAGTTACCTTCTTTTGACTACGCCAAGTGGGAATGAGCAGTACTTC.

This chain joins TRBV7-3 and TRBJ2-1; either TRBD1 or TRBD2 may fit D (5 bases each). The CDR3 covers 17 residues. Trimming pared 2 bases from V and 4 bases from J, leaving 18 bases between. Per the germline V gene, CDR1 is SGHTA and CDR2 is FQGTGA. The CDR3 loop is CASSLFPGTPIYNEQFF. The CDR3 nucleotides read TGTGCCAGCAGCTTATTCCCCGGGACCCCTATATACAATGAGCAGTTCTTC.

In this sample, this clonotype turned up once. The chain is built from TRBV7-2 and TRBJ2-5; 10 nucleotides line up with TRBD1. TRBJ2-7 explains the end of the DNA better; the J call may be wrong. CDR1 is SGHTA and CDR2 is FQGNSA in the germline V gene. The CDR3 covers 14 residues. The CDR3: CASSLDRGYYEQYF. As DNA, the CDR3 is TGTGCCAGCAGCTTGGACAGGGGGTACTACGAGCAGTACTTC.

The chain is built from TRBV11-2 and TRBJ1-4; D may be TRBD1 (5 bases). Germline assignment: CDR1 SGHAT and CDR2 FQNNGV. The CDR3 sequence is 14 residues long. Trimming pared 5 bases from V and 8 bases from J, leaving 15 bases between. DNA of the CDR3: TGTGCCAGCAGCCACGCGTTGGGGGGGGAAAAACTGTTTTTT. As protein: CASSHALGGEKLFF.

This chain uses TRBV6-6 with TRBJ2-3; D remains ambiguous. V lost 7 bases and J lost 0, with 5 bases in between. Germline values: CDR1 MNHNY, CDR2 SVGAGI (reference sequence). CDR3 length: 12 residues. As DNA, the CDR3 is TGTGCCAGCACCCCTAGCACAGATACGCAGTATTTT. This codes for CASTPSTDTQYF.

This chain uses TRBV12-3 or TRBV12-4 with TRBJ2-5, with D perhaps matching TRBD1 or TRBD2 (5 bases each). TRBJ2-1 matches the DNA end more closely, so the J call is doubtful. The CDR3 is made up of 14 amino acids. The CDR3 here is CASESGRSYNEQFF. As DNA, the CDR3 is TGTGCCAGCGAATCGGGACGGTCCTACAATGAGCAGTTCTTC.

This rearrangement joins TRBV7-2 to TRBJ2-7, with a possible D match to TRBD2 (5 bases). The DNA end favors TRBJ2-4, so the J call may be wrong. Germline lookup yields CDR1 SGHTA and CDR2 FQGNSA. The CDR3 has 16 residues. The CDR3 DNA is TGTGCCAGCAGCAAAGACGGGATACTAGCCAAAAACATTCAGTACTTC. This encodes CASSKDGILAKNIQYF.

This clonotype was observed a handful of times. The rearrangement joins TRBV7-2 to TRBJ2-1; D perhaps matches TRBD2 (7 bases). Germline V gene data show CDR1 as SGHTA and CDR2 as FQGNSA. Deletions cut 2 bases from V and 11 bases from J, with 19 bases between. This CDR3 is 15 amino acids long. The CDR3 DNA reads as TGTGCCAGCAGCTTAAAAGGGGGGGGGGCCCTCCAGCAGTTCTTC. The encoded protein is CASSLKGGGALQQFF. The full variable domain, its missing parts supplied by reference TRBV7-2 and TRBJ2-1, is GAGVSQSPSNKVTEKGKDVELRCDPISGHTALYWYRQSLGQGLEFLIYFQGNSAPDKSGLPSDRFSAERTGGSVSTLTIQRTQQEDSAVYLCASSLKGGGALQQFFGPGTRLTVL.

Here the CDR3 reads CASSLGELEQFF. The DNA for the CDR3 is TGTGCCAGCAGCTTAGGGGAGCTTGAGCAGTTCTTC. The rearrangement links TRBV7-2 to TRBJ2-1; a weak D match, TRBD2 (5 bases). Germline V CDR1 and CDR2: SGHTA, FQGNSA. CDR3 size: 12 residues. V gave up 1 base and J gave up 9 bases, with 7 bases separating them.

This clonotype appeared a few times. The chain has TRBV7-2 and TRBJ2-1, with 12 bases that match TRBD2. The germline V gene encodes CDR1 SGHTA and CDR2 FQGNSA. The trim removed 4 bases at V and 2 bases at J, leaving 3 bases unmatched. This CDR3 region has 16 residues. CDR3 bases: TGTGCCAGCAGCTCCAGACTAGCGGGGGCCTACAATGAGCAGTTCTTC. It specifies CASSSRLAGAYNEQFF.

This clonotype has only a few counts. The rearrangement uses TRBV7-2 and TRBJ2-1; TRBD1 or TRBD2 may be the D gene (5 bases each). V was clipped by 5 bases and J by 9 bases, with 17 bases between them. Germline CDR1 SGHTA, CDR2 FQGNSA. The CDR3 sequence is 14 residues long. DNA for the CDR3: TGTGCCAGCAGCAGGGACGCCGCTCTGAGTGAGCAGTTCTTC. Encoded protein: CASSRDAALSEQFF.

The rearrangement uses TRBV7-3 and TRBJ2-5, with D maybe TRBD2 (5 bases). Trimming took off 5 bases at V and 0 bases at J, with 7 bases between the two ends. This CDR3 comprises 13 residues. The germline gives CDR1 SGHTA, CDR2 FQGTGA. The DNA for the CDR3 is TGTGCCAGCAGCAGGGAGTACCAAGAGACCCAGTACTTC. The encoded protein is CASSREYQETQYF.

The chain uses TRBV12-3 or TRBV12-4 and TRBJ1-2; D is undetermined. V gave up 8 bases and J gave up 7 bases, with 17 bases separating them. The CDR3 extends over 13 amino acids. CDR3 region: CASWHQDEGGYTF. In DNA form, the CDR3 reads TGTGCCAGCTGGCACCAGGACGAGGGTGGCTACACCTTC.

The genes are TRBV11-2 and TRBJ1-2; tentative D call: TRBD1 (6 bases). V was cut by 5 bases and J by 8 bases, with 12 bases left in between. The length of the CDR3 is 12 residues. Per the germline V gene, CDR1 is SGHAT and CDR2 is FQNNGV. DNA of the CDR3: TGTGCCAGCAGCCCACAGGGACGCGGCTACACCTTC. Translated: CASSPQGRGYTF. The variable domain in full, completed from reference TRBV11-2 and TRBJ1-2, reads EAGVAQSPRYKIIEKRQSVAFWCNPISGHATLYWYQQILGQGPKLLIQFQNNGVVDDSQLPKDRFSAERLKGVDSTLKIQPAKLEDSAVYLCASSPQGRGYTFGSGTRLTVV.

As concerns this clonotype: The junction shows a germline mismatch at one end, possibly a read error. The V gene is TRBV12-3 or TRBV12-4, the J gene TRBJ2-5, with 8 bases that match TRBD1. This CDR3 contains 13 residues. CDR3 residues: CASSSGTGHEQLF. The CDR3 DNA sequence: TGTGCCAGCAGTTCCGGGACAGGACATGAGCAGTTATTC.

Notes on this clonotype: Mismatch with germline at one junction end may stem from a read error. The chain employs TRBV12-3 or TRBV12-4 and TRBJ2-7, with 9 bases matching TRBD2. The CDR3 has 11 residues. CDR3 nucleotide sequence: TGTGCCAGCAGTTCGGGACTAGCTCTGTTCTTC. Residues: CASSSGLALFF.

This chain connects TRBV7-2 to TRBJ2-1; no firm D call. Germline-derived CDR1 and CDR2 are SGHTA and FQGNSA. The V end lost 1 base, the J end lost 10 bases, and 14 bases lay between the germline ends. This CDR3 has 14 amino acids. The DNA for the CDR3 is TGTGCCAGCAGCTTAGACACGGGTTCCTACGAGCAGTTCTTC. Amino acid sequence: CASSLDTGSYEQFF.

This clonotype is medium-sized within its sample. A much larger clone lies a single base off, so this may be a read error. The gene calls are TRBV12-3 or TRBV12-4 and TRBJ2-1; D gene uncertain. The closer fit of TRBJ2-7 to the DNA end suggests the J call may be wrong. The CDR3 is 15 amino acids. The CDR3 nucleotides are TGTGCCAGCAGTTCGACACCGATCTCCTACAATGAGCAGTACTTC. This translates into CASSSTPISYNEQYF.